The next 6 T cell receptor beta chains were all read from a single sample in a study of CD8+ T cells in alopecia areata. Sequencing used cDNA as its template, made by extracting RNA and reverse transcribing it. Measured with immunoSEQ multiplex PCR; TCRdb has only the in-frame clones, and not every one. This table has more than 110,000 clones, 45% to 65% appearing once. Described treatment: oral pan-JAK inhibitor, 5-10 mg twice daily. The material sequenced was CD8+ T cells sorted from blood, taken at week 4, from a patient treated with tofacitinib. All receptors derive from a human donor with alopecia areata.

The chain employs TRBV11-2 and TRBJ1-3; no reliable D call. This CDR3 is 11 amino acids long. Germline CDR1 and CDR2: SGHAT and FQNNGV. V was shortened by 5 bases and J by 4 bases, with 3 bases between the two germline ends. The CDR3 DNA reads as TGTGCCAGCAGCGGCGGAAACACCATATATTTT. Protein product: CASSGGNTIYF.

The rearrangement joins TRBV7-9 to TRBJ1-1; unclear D gene. V lost 2 bases and J 6 bases, leaving 19 bases between the germline ends. This CDR3 is built from 16 residues. Per germline, CDR1 SEHNR and CDR2 FQNEAQ (reference sequence). The CDR3 sequence is CASSLRTDALSPEAFF. Written as DNA, the CDR3 is TGTGCCAGCAGCTTAAGGACGGATGCCTTAAGCCCTGAAGCTTTCTTT.

The chain combines TRBV27 with TRBJ1-6; D is uncertain. Trimming shortened V by 1 base and J by 9 bases, and 13 bases separated the two germline ends. CDR3 length equals 15 residues. CDR1 is MNHEY and CDR2 is SMNVEV in the germline V gene (reference sequence). The CDR3 nucleotides read TGTGCCAGCAGTTTATACCGGCCAGCAGCTTCACCCCTCCACTTT. It yields the protein CASSLYRPAASPLHF.

This clone was seen a single time. This sequence joins TRBV13 and TRBJ1-1; D not certain. This CDR3 contains 15 residues. Germline V gene sequence: CDR1 PRHDT, CDR2 FYEKMQ (reference sequence). V lost 4 bases to trimming and J lost 0 bases, with 12 bases between them. The CDR3 region is CASSSLLDLNTEAFF. CDR3 nucleotide sequence: TGTGCCAGCAGCTCCTTACTAGATTTGAACACTGAAGCTTTCTTT. The whole variable domain, filled in from reference TRBV13 and TRBJ1-1, reads AAGVIQSPRHLIKEKRETATLKCYPIPRHDTVYWYQQGPGQDPQFLISFYEKMQSDKGSIPDRFSAQQFSDYHSELNMSSLELGDSALYFCASSSLLDLNTEAFFGQGTRLTVV.

The V and J genes are TRBV7-3 and TRBJ2-3; 8 bases are shared with TRBD1. Germline V gene sequence: CDR1 SGHTA, CDR2 FQGTGA. With 8 bases clipped from V and 4 bases from J, the junction kept 11 bases outside the gene matches. There are 15 residues in the CDR3. The CDR3 region has the DNA TGTGCCAGCGGAGTCCGGGACAGGCCATCAGATACGCAGTATTTT. Translated, it gives CASGVRDRPSDTQYF.

The table lists this clone with a few counts. One junction end disagrees with the germline gene, perhaps due to a read error. V gene TRBV9 combines with J gene TRBJ1-2; 7 nucleotides match TRBD1. Germline CDR1 and CDR2: SGDLS and YYNGEE. The CDR3 is made up of 10 amino acids. The CDR3 sequence: CASGTQGSAF. CDR3 bases: TGTGCCAGCGGAACACAGGGGAGCGCCTTC.